These 27 T cell receptor beta chains were sequenced from one sample in a study of cytomegalovirus exposure and HLA in healthy donors. Data came from immunoSEQ multiplex PCR; TCRdb stores just in-frame clones and leaves some out. The sample includes about 310,000 clones, roughly 87% of them seen just once. Input material: PBMCs. The origin of the receptors is a man aged 25 to 45 in good health and CMV-seronegative.

This chain links TRBV13 with TRBJ2-5, with D possibly TRBD2 on 6 matching bases. V gave up 1 base and J gave up 3 bases, with 9 bases separating them. Germline assignment: CDR1 PRHDT and CDR2 FYEKMQ (reference sequence). This CDR3 comprises 14 residues. CDR3 region: CASSLVGGKETQYF. CDR3 nucleotides: TGTGCCAGCAGCTTAGTCGGAGGGAAAGAGACCCAGTACTTC.

The chain uses TRBV7-6 and TRBJ2-5; 13 bases fit TRBD2. CDR3 length: 17 amino acids. V shed 7 bases, J shed 4 bases, and the junction held 12 bases outside the gene matches. The V gene's germline CDR1 is SGHVS and CDR2 FNYEAQ. Here the CDR3 reads CASTRRLAGGSGETQYF. The CDR3 nucleotides are TGTGCCAGCACCCGACGACTAGCGGGGGGATCGGGAGAGACCCAGTACTTC. Filled out from reference TRBV7-6 and TRBJ2-5, the complete variable domain reads GAGVSQSPRYKVTKRGQDVALRCDPISGHVSLYWYRQALGQGPEFLTYFNYEAQQDKSGLPNDRFSAERPEGSISTLTIQRTEQRDSAMYRCASTRRLAGGSGETQYFGPGTRLLVL.

The chain joins TRBV7-9 to TRBJ1-1; D not certain. V shed 2 bases and J shed 1 base, with 11 bases lying between them. In germline, CDR1 is SEHNR, CDR2 FQNEAQ (reference sequence). The CDR3 consists of 15 residues. This CDR3 reads CASSLFEAENTEAFF. The CDR3 DNA follows: TGTGCCAGCAGCTTATTCGAGGCAGAGAACACTGAAGCTTTCTTT.

The V gene is TRBV25-1, the J gene TRBJ2-5; a weak D match, TRBD1 (6 bases). From germline, CDR1 is MGHDK and CDR2 SYGVNS. This CDR3 comprises 16 residues. Between the trimmed V and J ends, which lost 1 base and 2 bases, there was a span of 14 bases. CDR3 amino acids: CASSESAGRGQETQYF. CDR3 sequence (DNA): TGTGCCAGCAGTGAATCGGCGGGTAGGGGGCAAGAGACCCAGTACTTC.

This clone was observed a handful of times. The rearrangement joins TRBV11-2 to TRBJ2-7; perhaps TRBD1 as D (6 bases). The CDR3 covers 13 residues. V lost 2 bases and J lost 5, with 10 bases in between. Germline V gives CDR1 SGHAT, CDR2 FQNNGV. The CDR3 loop reads CASSLTPGDEQYF. CDR3 DNA: TGTGCCAGCAGCTTAACCCCAGGGGACGAGCAGTACTTC. The full variable domain, rest sourced from reference TRBV11-2 and TRBJ2-7, is EAGVAQSPRYKIIEKRQSVAFWCNPISGHATLYWYQQILGQGPKLLIQFQNNGVVDDSQLPKDRFSAERLKGVDSTLKIQPAKLEDSAVYLCASSLTPGDEQYFGPGTRLTVT.

Only a few counts were recorded for this clone. The J gene is TRBJ1-1, the V gene TRBV4-3; TRBD1 matches at 8 bases. V lost 4 bases, J lost 0 bases, and 4 bases stayed unmatched. The CDR3 runs 15 residues. Germline CDR1 and CDR2: LGHNA and YSLEER. CDR3 bases: TGCGCCAGCAGCCCCGGACAGGGATTGAACACTGAAGCTTTCTTT. Residues: CASSPGQGLNTEAFF.

The gene calls are TRBV7-9 and TRBJ1-1, with D possibly TRBD1 on 5 matching bases. Trimming removed 5 bases from V and 0 bases from J, with 13 bases in between. Germline CDR1 SEHNR, CDR2 FQNEAQ (reference sequence). This CDR3 has 15 residues. The DNA for the CDR3 is TGTGCCAGCAGCCCCGACAGAAGCATGAACACTGAAGCTTTCTTT. Encoded protein: CASSPDRSMNTEAFF.

The rearrangement links TRBV19 to TRBJ2-3, with D unclear. This CDR3 contains 13 residues. Trimming removed 4 bases at V and 10 bases at J, with 15 bases between. CDR1 is LNHDA and CDR2 is SQIVND in the germline V gene (reference sequence). CDR3 DNA sequence: TGTGCCAGTAGTACTTTAGAACGAACCGCGCAGTATTTT. Residues: CASSTLERTAQYF.

The genes are TRBV30 and TRBJ1-5; a possible D gene is TRBD1 (5 bases). This CDR3 is 16 amino acids long. Trimming left V 1 base short and J 4 bases short, with 17 bases between. Germline CDR1 GTSNPN, CDR2 SVGIG (reference sequence). CDR3 loop: CAWSAGERGYNQPQHF. CDR3 bases: TGTGCCTGGAGTGCGGGGGAGAGGGGCTATAATCAGCCCCAGCATTTT. The full variable domain, its missing parts supplied by reference TRBV30 and TRBJ1-5, is SQTIHQWPATLVQPVGSPLSLECTVEGTSNPNLYWYRQAAGRGLQLLFYSVGIGQISSEVPQNLSASRPQDRQFILSSKKLLLSDSGFYLCAWSAGERGYNQPQHFGDGTRLSIL.

This sequence joins TRBV11-2 and TRBJ1-3, with 8 bases matching TRBD1. V shed 5 bases and J 3 bases; nucleotides not matched to a gene: 6. The CDR3 totals 15 residues. CDR1 is SGHAT and CDR2 is FQNNGV in the germline V gene. For the CDR3, the DNA is TGTGCCAGCAGCCTCCAGGGGGCGGGTGGAAACACCATATATTTT. Protein product: CASSLQGAGGNTIYF.

This rearrangement joins TRBV5-6 to TRBJ1-2; 8 bases match TRBD1. Germline CDR1 SGHDT, CDR2 YYEEEE. The CDR3 has 18 residues. V lost 5 bases, J lost 1 base, and 16 bases stayed unmatched. The CDR3 DNA reads TGTGCCAGCAGTTATCAACCGGGACAGGATACATTTAACTATGGCTACACCTTC. Its translation: CASSYQPGQDTFNYGYTF.

This clone was seen only once. The chain recombines TRBV4-1 with TRBJ2-7; TRBD1 matches at 7 bases. V shed 4 bases and J 2 bases; nucleotides not matched to a gene: 5. Germline-derived CDR1 and CDR2 are MGHRA and YSYEKL. The length of the CDR3 is 14 residues. This CDR3 reads CASSPRDRPYEQYF. CDR3 DNA sequence: TGCGCCAGCAGCCCCCGGGACAGACCCTACGAGCAGTACTTC.

CDR3 in amino acids: CASSIAGMDQPQHF. CDR3 DNA sequence: TGTGCCAGCAGCATTGCAGGGATGGATCAGCCCCAGCATTTT. V usage is TRBV7-9 and J usage is TRBJ1-5, with D possibly TRBD1 on 5 matching bases. The CDR3 loop spans 14 amino acids. The germline gives CDR1 SEHNR, CDR2 FQNEAQ (reference sequence). V was clipped by 5 bases and J by 5 bases, with 13 bases between them.

The chain recombines TRBV10-2 with TRBJ2-1; D is ambiguous. Germline V CDR1 and CDR2: WSHSY, SAAADI. This CDR3 is 14 amino acids long. V gave up 6 bases and J gave up 9 bases, with 18 bases separating them. The CDR3 region is CASSPPGGVFEQFF. CDR3 DNA: TGCGCCAGCAGCCCCCCCGGCGGTGTGTTTGAGCAGTTCTTC.

This clone was detected a few times. CDR3: CASKSPRDEKLFF. In DNA form, the CDR3 reads TGTGCCAGTAAGAGCCCGAGGGATGAAAAACTGTTTTTT. The rearrangement uses TRBV19 and TRBJ1-4, with D unclear. The CDR3 sequence is 13 residues long. CDR1 and CDR2 (germline): LNHDA, SQIVND (reference sequence). Trimming took off 7 bases at V and 6 bases at J, with 12 bases between the two ends.

The chain combines TRBV7-6 with TRBJ1-5, with 7 bases fitting TRBD1. Looked up from germline, CDR1 is SGHVS and CDR2 is FNYEAQ. The length of the CDR3 is 14 residues. After removal of 3 bases from V and 3 bases from J, the junction contained 2 bases not matched to a gene. In DNA, the CDR3 is TGTGCCAGCAGCTTGACAGGGAACAATCAGCCCCAGCATTTT. Protein sequence: CASSLTGNNQPQHF.

The chain has TRBV5-1 and TRBJ1-1, with TRBD1 identical over 10 bases. There are 17 residues in the CDR3. V lost 0 bases to trimming and J lost 0 bases; unmatched junction nucleotides: 5. Germline V CDR1 and CDR2: SGHRS, YFSETQ. The CDR3 here is CASSLATGGLMNTEAFF. The CDR3 DNA is TGCGCCAGCAGCTTGGCGACAGGGGGCCTAATGAACACTGAAGCTTTCTTT.

The rearrangement uses TRBV5-1 and TRBJ2-1; 8 nucleotides agree with TRBD1. V was clipped by 0 bases and J by 6 bases; unmatched bases: 2. This CDR3 has 14 amino acids. The V gene's germline CDR1 is SGHRS and CDR2 YFSETQ. The CDR3 DNA follows: TGCGCCAGCAGCTTGGGGGGACAGGTCAATGAGCAGTTCTTC. It translates to CASSLGGQVNEQFF.

The chain is built from TRBV2 and TRBJ1-5, with 10 bases that match TRBD1. V dropped 6 bases and J dropped 5; count of bases not matched to a gene: 4. Looked up from germline, CDR1 is SNHLY and CDR2 is FYNNEI. The CDR3 covers 14 residues. The CDR3 region has the DNA TGTGCCAGCAGCCTTGGACAGGGGGATCAGCCCCAGCATTTT. It is translated as CASSLGQGDQPQHF.

The genes are TRBV11-3 and TRBJ2-1; tentatively, D is TRBD2 (5 bases). V was pared by 10 bases and J by 9 bases, with 16 bases between. The CDR3 is 12 residues long. The germline V gene encodes CDR1 SGHNT and CDR2 YENEEA. CDR3: CATSMGRGEQFF. The CDR3 DNA reads TGTGCCACCTCAATGGGCCGGGGTGAGCAGTTCTTC.

This sequence joins TRBV6-6 and TRBJ1-2; D is uncertain. Germline CDR1 is MNHNY and CDR2 is SVGAGI (reference sequence). With 6 bases removed from V and 1 base from J, the gap between germline ends came to 6 bases. This CDR3 region has 12 residues. CDR3 sequence: CASSLYNYGYTF. The CDR3 coding sequence is TGTGCCAGCAGCCTATATAACTATGGCTACACCTTC.

This sequence joins TRBV7-8 and TRBJ1-3, with 8 bases lining up with TRBD1. CDR3 size: 14 residues. V was clipped by 5 bases and J by 7 bases; unmatched bases: 7. Germline lookup yields CDR1 SGHVS and CDR2 FQNEAQ. The CDR3 region is CASSPVTGANTIYF. As DNA, the CDR3 is TGTGCCAGCAGCCCCGTGACAGGGGCGAACACCATATATTTT.

The rearrangement joins TRBV4-1 to TRBJ1-1; 7 nucleotides agree with TRBD1. The germline CDR1 and CDR2 sequences are MGHRA and YSYEKL. This CDR3 is 17 amino acids long. V gave up 0 bases and J gave up 3 bases; unmatched junction bases: 10. The CDR3 loop reads CASSQDLQGIRDTEAFF. CDR3 nucleotide sequence: TGCGCCAGCAGCCAAGATTTACAGGGGATTAGGGACACTGAAGCTTTCTTT.

The chain uses TRBV29-1 and TRBJ1-4; D is perhaps TRBD1 (6 bases). Trimming cost V 6 bases and J 7 bases, with 21 bases left between them. CDR1 and CDR2 from the germline V gene are SQVTM and ANQGSEA. The CDR3 extends over 15 amino acids. The CDR3: CSVYFSGGAGEKLFF. The CDR3 nucleotides read TGCAGCGTCTACTTTAGTGGGGGCGCGGGTGAAAAACTGTTTTTT.

The CDR3 loop reads CARNRTGMNTEAFF. The DNA for the CDR3 is TGTGCCAGGAATAGGACAGGGATGAACACTGAAGCTTTCTTT. The chain employs TRBV6-4 and TRBJ1-1; 8 positions agree with TRBD1. The CDR3 sequence is 14 residues long. Germline V lookup: CDR1 MRHNA, CDR2 SNTAGT. With V trimmed by 9 bases and J by 0 bases, 6 bases remained unmatched.

This chain uses TRBV9 with TRBJ1-5; no reliable D call. V lost 0 bases and J lost 7, with 14 bases in between. This CDR3 region has 15 residues. In germline, CDR1 is SGDLS, CDR2 YYNGEE. CDR3 protein: CASSVGPDVGQPQHF. Written as DNA, the CDR3 is TGTGCCAGCAGCGTAGGTCCAGACGTCGGGCAGCCCCAGCATTTT.

CDR3 in DNA: TGTGCCAGCAGCCCACAGGGGGGATACGAGCAGTACTTC. It codes for CASSPQGGYEQYF. The chain uses TRBV9 and TRBJ2-7; 8 bases match TRBD1. The trim removed 4 bases at V and 4 bases at J, leaving 4 bases unmatched. CDR3 size: 13 residues. Germline CDR1 is SGDLS and CDR2 is YYNGEE.